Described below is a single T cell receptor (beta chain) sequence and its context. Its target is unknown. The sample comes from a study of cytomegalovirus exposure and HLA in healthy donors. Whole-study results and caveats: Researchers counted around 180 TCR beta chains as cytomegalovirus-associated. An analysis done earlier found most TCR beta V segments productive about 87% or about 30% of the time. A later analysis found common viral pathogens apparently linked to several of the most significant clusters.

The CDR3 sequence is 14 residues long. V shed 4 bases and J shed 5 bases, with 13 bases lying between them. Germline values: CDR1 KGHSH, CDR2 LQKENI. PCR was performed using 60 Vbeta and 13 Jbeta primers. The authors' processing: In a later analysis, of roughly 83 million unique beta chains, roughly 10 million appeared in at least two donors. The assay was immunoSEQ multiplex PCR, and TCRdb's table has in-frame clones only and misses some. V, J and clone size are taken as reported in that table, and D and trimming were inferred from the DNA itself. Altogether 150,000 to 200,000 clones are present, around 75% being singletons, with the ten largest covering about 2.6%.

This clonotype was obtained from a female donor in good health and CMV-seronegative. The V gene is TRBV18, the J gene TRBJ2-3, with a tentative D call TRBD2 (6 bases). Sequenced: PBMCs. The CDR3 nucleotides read TGTGCCAGCTCACAATCTAGCGTAGGAGATACGCAGTATTTT. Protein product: CASSQSSVGDTQYF.